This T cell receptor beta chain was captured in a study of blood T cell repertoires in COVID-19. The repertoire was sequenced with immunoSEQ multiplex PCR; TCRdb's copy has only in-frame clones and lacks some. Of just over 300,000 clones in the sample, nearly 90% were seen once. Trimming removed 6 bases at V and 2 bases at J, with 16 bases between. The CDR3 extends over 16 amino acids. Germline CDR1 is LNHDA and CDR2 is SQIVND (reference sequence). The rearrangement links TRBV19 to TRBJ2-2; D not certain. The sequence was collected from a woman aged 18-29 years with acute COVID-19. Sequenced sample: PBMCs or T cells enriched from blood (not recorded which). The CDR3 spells CASRKTAPINTGELFF. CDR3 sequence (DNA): TGTGCCAGTAGGAAAACAGCTCCCATCAACACCGGGGAGCTGTTTTTT.